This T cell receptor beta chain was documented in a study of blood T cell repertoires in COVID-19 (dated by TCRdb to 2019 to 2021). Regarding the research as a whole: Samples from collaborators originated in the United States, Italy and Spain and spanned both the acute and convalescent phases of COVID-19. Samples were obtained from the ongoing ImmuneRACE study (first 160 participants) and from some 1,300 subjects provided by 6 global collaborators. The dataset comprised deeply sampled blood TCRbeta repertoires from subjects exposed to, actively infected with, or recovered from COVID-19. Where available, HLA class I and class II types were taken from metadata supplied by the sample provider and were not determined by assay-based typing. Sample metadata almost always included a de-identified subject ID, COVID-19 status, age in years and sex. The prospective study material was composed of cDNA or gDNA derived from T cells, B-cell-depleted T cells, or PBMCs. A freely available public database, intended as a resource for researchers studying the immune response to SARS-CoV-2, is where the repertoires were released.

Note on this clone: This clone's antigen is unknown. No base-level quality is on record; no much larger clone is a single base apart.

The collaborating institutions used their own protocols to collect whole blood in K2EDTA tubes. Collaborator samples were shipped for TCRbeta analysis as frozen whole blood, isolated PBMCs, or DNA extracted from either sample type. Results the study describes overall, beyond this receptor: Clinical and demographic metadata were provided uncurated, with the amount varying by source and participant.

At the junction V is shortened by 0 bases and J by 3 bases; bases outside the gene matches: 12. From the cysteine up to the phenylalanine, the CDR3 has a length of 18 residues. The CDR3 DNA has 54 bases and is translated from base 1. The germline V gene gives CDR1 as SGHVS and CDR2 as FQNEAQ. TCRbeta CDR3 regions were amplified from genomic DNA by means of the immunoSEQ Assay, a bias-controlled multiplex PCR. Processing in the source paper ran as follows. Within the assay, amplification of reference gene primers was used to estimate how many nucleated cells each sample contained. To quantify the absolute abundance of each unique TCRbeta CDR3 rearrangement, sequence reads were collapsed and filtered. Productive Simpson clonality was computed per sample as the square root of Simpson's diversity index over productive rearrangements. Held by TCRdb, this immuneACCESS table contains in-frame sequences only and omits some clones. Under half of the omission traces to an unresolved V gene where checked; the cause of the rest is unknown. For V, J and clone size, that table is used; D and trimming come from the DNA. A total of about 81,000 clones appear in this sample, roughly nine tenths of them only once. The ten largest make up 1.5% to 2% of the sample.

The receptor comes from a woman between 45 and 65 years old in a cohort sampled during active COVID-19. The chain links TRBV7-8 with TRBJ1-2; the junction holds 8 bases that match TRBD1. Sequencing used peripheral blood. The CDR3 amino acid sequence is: CASSLAMQGADFHYGYTF. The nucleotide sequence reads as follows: TGTGCCAGCAGCTTAGCGATGCAGGGGGCGGATTTTCACTATGGCTACACCTTC.